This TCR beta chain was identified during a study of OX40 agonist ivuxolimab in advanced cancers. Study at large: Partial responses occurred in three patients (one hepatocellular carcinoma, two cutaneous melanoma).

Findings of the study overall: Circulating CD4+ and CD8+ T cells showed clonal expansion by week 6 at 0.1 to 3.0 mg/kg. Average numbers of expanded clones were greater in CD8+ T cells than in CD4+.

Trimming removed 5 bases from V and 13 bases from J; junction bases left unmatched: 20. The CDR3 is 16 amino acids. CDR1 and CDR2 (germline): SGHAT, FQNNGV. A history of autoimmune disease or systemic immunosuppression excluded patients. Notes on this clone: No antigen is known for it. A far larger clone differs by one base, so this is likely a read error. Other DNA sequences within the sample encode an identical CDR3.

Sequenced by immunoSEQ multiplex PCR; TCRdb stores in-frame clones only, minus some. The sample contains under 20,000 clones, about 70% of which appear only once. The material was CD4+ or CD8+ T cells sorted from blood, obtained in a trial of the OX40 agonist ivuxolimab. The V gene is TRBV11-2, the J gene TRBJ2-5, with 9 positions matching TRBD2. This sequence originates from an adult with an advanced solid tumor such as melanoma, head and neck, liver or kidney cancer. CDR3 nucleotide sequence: TGTGCCAGCAGCCAAGATTTCCCCCTGGCGGGGGGGCTCCCGTACTTC. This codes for CASSQDFPLAGGLPYF.